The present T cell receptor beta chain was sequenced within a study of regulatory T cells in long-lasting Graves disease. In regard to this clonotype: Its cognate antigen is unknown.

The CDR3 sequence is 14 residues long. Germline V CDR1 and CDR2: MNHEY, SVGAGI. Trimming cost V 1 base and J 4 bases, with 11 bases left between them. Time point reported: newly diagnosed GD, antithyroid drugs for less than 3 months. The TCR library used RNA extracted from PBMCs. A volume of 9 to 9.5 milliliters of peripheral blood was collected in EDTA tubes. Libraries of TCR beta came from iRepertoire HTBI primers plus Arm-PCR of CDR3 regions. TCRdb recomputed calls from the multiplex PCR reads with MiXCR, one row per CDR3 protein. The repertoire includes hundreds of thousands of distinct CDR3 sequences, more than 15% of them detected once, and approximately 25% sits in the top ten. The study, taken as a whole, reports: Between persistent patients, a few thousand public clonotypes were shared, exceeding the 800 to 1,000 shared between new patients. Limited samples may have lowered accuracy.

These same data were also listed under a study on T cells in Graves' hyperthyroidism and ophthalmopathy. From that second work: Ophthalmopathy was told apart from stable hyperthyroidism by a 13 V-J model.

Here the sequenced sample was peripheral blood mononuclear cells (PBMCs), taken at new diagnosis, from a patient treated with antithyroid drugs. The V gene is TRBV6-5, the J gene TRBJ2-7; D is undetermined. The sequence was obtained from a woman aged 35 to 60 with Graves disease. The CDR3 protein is CASSYWPLPYEQYF. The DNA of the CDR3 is TGTGCCAGCAGTTACTGGCCTCTTCCTTACGAGCAGTACTTC.